This T cell receptor beta chain originates from a study of T-cell reconstitution after alpha-beta-depleted transplantation in children. Regarding the study as a whole: The study reportedly traced alpha-beta T cells about two months after transplant to several hundred expanded graft clones. A year post-transplant, T-cell counts and diversity derived mostly from newly produced T cells.

A remark on this clonotype: Its antigen remains unknown.

Unique molecular identifiers were built into the TCRbeta library. TCRdb re-called the PCR reads through MiXCR, storing one row per CDR3 protein. This sample has almost 250,000 distinct CDR3 sequences, with about 23% found just once. Germline V CDR1 and CDR2: LGHNT, FRNRAP. J gave up 8 bases and V 5 bases, and 7 bases lay outside the gene matches. The CDR3 covers 13 residues. The clonotype comes from a girl aged 2 to 9 with Fanconi anemia, due to receive a stem cell transplant. The starting material was PBMCs, obtained before TCRalphabeta/CD19-depleted stem cell transplant. The gene calls are TRBV12-5 and TRBJ1-2, with TRBD1 matching 8 bases. Written as DNA, the CDR3 is TGTGCTAGTGGTCCCGGGGACAGGAGGGGCTACACCTTC. It yields the protein CASGPGDRRGYTF.